This T cell receptor (beta chain) is from a study of identifying expanded T cells in peripheral blood. This clone was seen only once. The antigen is not known. Profiling relied on immunoSEQ multiplex PCR, and the TCRdb table lists in-frame clones only, not all of them. This table has about 81,000 clones, over 80% appearing once. Findings of the study overall: Clone count variance between approximately 2-week samples rose with total template count.

In germline, CDR1 is MDHEN, CDR2 SYDVKM. The CDR3 covers 14 residues. The V end lost 7 bases, the J end lost 5 bases, and 17 bases lay between the germline ends. The V call is TRBV28, the J call TRBJ1-2; D gene uncertain. The TCR comes from a person aged 18-69 years in good health. Sequencing input: blood. The CDR3 loop reads CASNMEVTPYGYTF. The CDR3, as DNA: TGTGCCAGCAACATGGAGGTTACGCCTTATGGCTACACCTTC.